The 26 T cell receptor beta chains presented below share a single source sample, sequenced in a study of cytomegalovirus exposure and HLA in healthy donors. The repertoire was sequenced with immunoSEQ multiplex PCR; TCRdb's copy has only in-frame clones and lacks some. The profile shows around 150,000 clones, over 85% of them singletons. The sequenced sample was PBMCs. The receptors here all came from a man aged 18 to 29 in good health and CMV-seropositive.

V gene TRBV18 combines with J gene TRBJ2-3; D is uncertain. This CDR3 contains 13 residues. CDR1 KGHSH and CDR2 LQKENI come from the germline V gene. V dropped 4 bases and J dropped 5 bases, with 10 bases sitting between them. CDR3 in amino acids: CASSRLEVDTQYF. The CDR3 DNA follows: TGTGCCAGCTCACGTCTAGAAGTAGATACGCAGTATTTT.

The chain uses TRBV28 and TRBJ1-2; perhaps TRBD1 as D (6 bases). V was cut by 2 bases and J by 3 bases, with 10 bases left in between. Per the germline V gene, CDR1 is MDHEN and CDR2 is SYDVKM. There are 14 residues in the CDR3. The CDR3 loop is CASSLPTGHYGYTF. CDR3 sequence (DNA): TGTGCCAGCAGTTTACCGACAGGTCACTATGGCTACACCTTC.

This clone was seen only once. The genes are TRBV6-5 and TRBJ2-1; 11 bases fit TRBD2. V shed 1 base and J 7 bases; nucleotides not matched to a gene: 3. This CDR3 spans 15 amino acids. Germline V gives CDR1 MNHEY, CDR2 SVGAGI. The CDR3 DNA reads TGTGCCAGCAGTTACTTAGCGGGAGGGGGTAATGAGCAGTTCTTC. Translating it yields CASSYLAGGGNEQFF.

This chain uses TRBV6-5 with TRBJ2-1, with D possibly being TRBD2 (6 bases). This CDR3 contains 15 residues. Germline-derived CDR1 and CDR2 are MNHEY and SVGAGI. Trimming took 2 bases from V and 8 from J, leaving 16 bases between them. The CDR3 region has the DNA TGTGCCAGCAGTTACGCTCGGGACTCCCTCGATGAGCAGTTCTTC. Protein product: CASSYARDSLDEQFF.

Here the CDR3 DNA reads TGTGCCAGCAGTCCCTCGACGGGCGAGCAGTACTTC. Its protein is CASSPSTGEQYF. The chain links TRBV6-5 to TRBJ2-7; the D is unclear. Germline CDR1 MNHEY, CDR2 SVGAGI. The CDR3 contains 12 residues. The ends were cut back, 5 bases at V and 6 bases at J, with 11 bases in the middle.

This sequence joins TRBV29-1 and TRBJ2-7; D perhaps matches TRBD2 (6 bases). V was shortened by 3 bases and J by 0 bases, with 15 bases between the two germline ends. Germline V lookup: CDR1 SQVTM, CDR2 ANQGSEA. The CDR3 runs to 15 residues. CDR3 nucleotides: TGCAGCGTTGAGGCAGCGGGCGTCCGCTCCTACGAGCAGTACTTC. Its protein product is CSVEAAGVRSYEQYF.

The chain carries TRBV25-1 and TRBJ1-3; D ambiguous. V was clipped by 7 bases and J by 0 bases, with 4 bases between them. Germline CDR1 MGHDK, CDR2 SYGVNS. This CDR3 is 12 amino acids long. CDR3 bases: TGTGCCAGCATCAACTCTGGAAACACCATATATTTT. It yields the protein CASINSGNTIYF.

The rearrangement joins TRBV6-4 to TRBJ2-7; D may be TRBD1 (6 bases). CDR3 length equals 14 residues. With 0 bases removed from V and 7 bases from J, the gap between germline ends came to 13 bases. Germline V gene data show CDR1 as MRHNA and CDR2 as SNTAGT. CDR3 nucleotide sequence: TGTGCCAGCAGTGACTCCACAGGGAAATGGGAGCAGTACTTC. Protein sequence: CASSDSTGKWEQYF.

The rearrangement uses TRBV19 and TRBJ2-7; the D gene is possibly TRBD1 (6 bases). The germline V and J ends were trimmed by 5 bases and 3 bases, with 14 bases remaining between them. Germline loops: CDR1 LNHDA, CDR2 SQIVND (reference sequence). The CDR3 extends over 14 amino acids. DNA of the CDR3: TGTGCCAGTAGTCCGCAGGGGACCTTCTACGAGCAGTACTTC. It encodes CASSPQGTFYEQYF.

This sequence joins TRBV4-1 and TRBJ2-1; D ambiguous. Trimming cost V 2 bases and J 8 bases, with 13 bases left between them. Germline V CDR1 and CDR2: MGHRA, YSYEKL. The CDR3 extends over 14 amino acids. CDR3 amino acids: CASSQRPGLDEQFF. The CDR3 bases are TGCGCCAGCAGCCAACGACCAGGCTTGGATGAGCAGTTCTTC.

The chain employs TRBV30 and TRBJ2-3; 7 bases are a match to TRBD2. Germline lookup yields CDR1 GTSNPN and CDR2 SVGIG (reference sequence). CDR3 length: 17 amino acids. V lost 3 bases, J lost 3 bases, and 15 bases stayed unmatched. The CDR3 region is CAWRNGGSSRETDTQYF. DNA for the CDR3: TGTGCCTGGAGGAACGGCGGGAGCAGCCGCGAAACAGATACGCAGTATTTT.

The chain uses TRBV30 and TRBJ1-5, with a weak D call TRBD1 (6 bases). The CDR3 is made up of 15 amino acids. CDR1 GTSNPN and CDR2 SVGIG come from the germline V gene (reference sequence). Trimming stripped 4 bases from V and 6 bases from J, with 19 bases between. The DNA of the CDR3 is TGTGCCTGGACTGAACAAGGGGGATCAGGTCAGCCCCAGCATTTT. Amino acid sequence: CAWTEQGGSGQPQHF.

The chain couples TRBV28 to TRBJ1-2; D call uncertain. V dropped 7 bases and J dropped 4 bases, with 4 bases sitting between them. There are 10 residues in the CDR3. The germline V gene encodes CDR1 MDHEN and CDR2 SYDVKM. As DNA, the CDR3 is TGTGCCAGCACCCTCTATGGCTACACCTTC. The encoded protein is CASTLYGYTF.

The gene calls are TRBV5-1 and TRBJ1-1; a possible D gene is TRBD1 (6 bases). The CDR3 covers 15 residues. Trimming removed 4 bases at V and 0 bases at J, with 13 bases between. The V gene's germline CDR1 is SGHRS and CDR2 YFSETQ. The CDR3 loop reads CASSMQTGLNTEAFF. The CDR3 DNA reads TGCGCCAGCAGCATGCAGACAGGACTGAACACTGAAGCTTTCTTT.

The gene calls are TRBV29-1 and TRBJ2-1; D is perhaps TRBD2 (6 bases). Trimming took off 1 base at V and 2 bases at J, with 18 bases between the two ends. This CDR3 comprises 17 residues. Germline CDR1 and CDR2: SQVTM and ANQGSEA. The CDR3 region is CSVEGVGGQPAYNEQFF. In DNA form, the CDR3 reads TGCAGCGTTGAAGGGGTGGGGGGTCAACCGGCCTACAATGAGCAGTTCTTC.

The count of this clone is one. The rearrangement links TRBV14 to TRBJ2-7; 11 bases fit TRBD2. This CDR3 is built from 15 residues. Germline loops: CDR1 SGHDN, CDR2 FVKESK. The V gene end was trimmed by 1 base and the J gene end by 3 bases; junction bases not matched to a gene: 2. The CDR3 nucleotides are TGTGCCAGCAGCCAAGGTAGCGGGGGGGGCTACGAGCAGTACTTC. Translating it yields CASSQGSGGGYEQYF.

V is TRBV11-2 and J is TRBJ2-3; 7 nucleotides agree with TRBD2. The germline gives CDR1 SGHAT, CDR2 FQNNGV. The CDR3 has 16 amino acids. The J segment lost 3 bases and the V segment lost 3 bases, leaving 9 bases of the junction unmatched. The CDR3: CASSFGRTSVTDTQYF. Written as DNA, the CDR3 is TGTGCCAGCAGCTTCGGTCGAACTAGCGTAACAGATACGCAGTATTTT.

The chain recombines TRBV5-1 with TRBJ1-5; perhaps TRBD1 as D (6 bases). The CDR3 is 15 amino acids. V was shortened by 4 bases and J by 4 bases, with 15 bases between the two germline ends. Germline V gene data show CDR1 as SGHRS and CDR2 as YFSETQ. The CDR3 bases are TGCGCCAGCAGCGAGGGGGAGTACACTAATCAGCCCCAGCATTTT. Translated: CASSEGEYTNQPQHF.

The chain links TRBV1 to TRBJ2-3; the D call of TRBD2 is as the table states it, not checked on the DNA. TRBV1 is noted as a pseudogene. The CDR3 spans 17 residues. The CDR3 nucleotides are TGCACCAGCAGCCCGACCGGGGAGCGGGGGGGCACAGATACGCAGTATTTT. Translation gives CTSSPTGERGGTDTQYF.

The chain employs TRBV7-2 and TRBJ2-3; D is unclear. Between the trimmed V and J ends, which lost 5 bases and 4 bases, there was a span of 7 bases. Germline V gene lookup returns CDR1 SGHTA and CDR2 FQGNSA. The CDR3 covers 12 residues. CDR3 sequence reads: CASSNFPDTQYF. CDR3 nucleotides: TGTGCCAGCAGCAACTTCCCAGATACGCAGTATTTT. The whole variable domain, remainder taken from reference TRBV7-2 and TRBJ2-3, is GAGVSQSPSNKVTEKGKDVELRCDPISGHTALYWYRQSLGQGLEFLIYFQGNSAPDKSGLPSDRFSAERTGGSVSTLTIQRTQQEDSAVYLCASSNFPDTQYFGPGTRLTVL.

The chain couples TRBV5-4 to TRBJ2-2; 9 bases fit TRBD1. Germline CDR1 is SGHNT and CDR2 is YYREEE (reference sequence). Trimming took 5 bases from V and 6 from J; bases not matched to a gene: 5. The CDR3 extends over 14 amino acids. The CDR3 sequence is CASRWTGDSGELFF. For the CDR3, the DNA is TGTGCCAGCAGATGGACAGGGGACTCCGGGGAGCTGTTTTTT. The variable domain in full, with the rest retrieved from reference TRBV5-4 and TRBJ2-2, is ETGVTQSPTHLIKTRGQQVTLRCSSQSGHNTVSWYQQALGQGPQFIFQYYREEENGRGNFPPRFSGLQFPNYSSELNVNALELDDSALYLCASRWTGDSGELFFGEGSRLTVL.

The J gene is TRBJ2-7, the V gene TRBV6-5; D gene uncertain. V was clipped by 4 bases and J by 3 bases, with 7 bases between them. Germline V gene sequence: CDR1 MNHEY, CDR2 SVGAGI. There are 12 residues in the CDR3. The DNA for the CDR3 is TGTGCCAGCAGTTCGGGTTTCTACGAGCAGTACTTC. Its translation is CASSSGFYEQYF.

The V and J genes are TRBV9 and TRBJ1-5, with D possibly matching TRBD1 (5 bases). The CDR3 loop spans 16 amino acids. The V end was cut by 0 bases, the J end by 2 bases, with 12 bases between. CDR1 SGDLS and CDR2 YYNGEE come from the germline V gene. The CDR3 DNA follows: TGTGCCAGCAGCGTAGCTGGGGGGAGAGGCAATCAGCCCCAGCATTTT. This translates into CASSVAGGRGNQPQHF.

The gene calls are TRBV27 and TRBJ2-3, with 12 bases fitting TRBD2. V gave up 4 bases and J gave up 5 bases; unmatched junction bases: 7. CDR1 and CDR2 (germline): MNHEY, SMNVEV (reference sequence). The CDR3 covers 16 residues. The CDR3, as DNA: TGTGCCAGCAGTTCACTCCGACTAGCGGGAGTAGATACGCAGTATTTT. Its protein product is CASSSLRLAGVDTQYF.

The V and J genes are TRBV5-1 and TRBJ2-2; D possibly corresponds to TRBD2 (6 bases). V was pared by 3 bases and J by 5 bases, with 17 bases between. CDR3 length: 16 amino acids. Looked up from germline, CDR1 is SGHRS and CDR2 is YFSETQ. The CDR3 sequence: CASSSGAGVRTGELFF. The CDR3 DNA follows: TGCGCCAGCAGCTCGGGAGCGGGTGTTCGGACCGGGGAGCTGTTTTTT.

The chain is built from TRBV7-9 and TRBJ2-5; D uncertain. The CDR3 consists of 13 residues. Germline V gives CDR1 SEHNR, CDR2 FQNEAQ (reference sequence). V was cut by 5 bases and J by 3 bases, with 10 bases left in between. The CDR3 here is CASSVYQKETQYF. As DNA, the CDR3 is TGTGCCAGCAGCGTTTACCAGAAAGAGACCCAGTACTTC.